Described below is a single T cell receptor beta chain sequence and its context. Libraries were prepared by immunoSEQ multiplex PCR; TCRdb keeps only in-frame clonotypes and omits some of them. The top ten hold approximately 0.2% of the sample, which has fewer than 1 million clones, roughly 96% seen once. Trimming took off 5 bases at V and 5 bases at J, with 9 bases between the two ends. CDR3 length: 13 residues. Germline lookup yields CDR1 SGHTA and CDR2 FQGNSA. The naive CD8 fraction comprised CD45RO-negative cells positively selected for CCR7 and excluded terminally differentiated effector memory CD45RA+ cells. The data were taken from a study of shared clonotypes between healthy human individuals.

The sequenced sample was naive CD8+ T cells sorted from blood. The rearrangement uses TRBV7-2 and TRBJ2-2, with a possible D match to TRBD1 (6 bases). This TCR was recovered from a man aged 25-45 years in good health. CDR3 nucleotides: TGTGCCAGCAGCCTACAGGGTACCGGGGAGCTGTTTTTT. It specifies CASSLQGTGELFF.